Shown below are 11 T cell receptor beta chains from a single sample sequenced in a study of T cell responses to AZD1222 COVID-19 vaccine. Using immunoSEQ multiplex PCR, the repertoire was profiled, and TCRdb retains in-frame clones only, with some absent. The table lists just under 90,000 clones, 85% to 90% of them singletons. This sample comprised peripheral blood, obtained on day 0 of MenACWY control vaccination. The receptors shown here come from an adult in good health.

The rearrangement joins TRBV6-5 to TRBJ1-2, with 8 positions matching TRBD1. The J segment lost 0 bases and the V segment lost 6 bases, leaving 3 bases of the junction unmatched. Looked up from germline, CDR1 is MNHEY and CDR2 is SVGAGI. The CDR3 extends over 14 amino acids. The CDR3 region is CASSLDRANYGYTF. In DNA form, the CDR3 reads TGTGCCAGCAGCTTGGACAGGGCTAACTATGGCTACACCTTC.

This rearrangement joins TRBV13 to TRBJ2-3; 12 positions match TRBD2. The CDR3 sequence is 20 residues long. The V segment lost 2 bases and the J segment 1 base; nucleotides outside the gene matches: 13. Germline CDR1 reads PRHDT; CDR2 reads FYEKMQ (reference sequence). The CDR3, as DNA: TGTGCCAGCAGCTTAACGGAGACTAGCGGGGGACCACTCCGCACAGATACGCAGTATTTT. This translates into CASSLTETSGGPLRTDTQYF.

V usage is TRBV9 and J usage is TRBJ2-7, with D maybe TRBD1 (5 bases). This CDR3 has 16 residues. V shed 0 bases and J shed 0 bases, with 13 bases lying between them. The V gene's germline CDR1 is SGDLS and CDR2 YYNGEE. CDR3 amino acids: CASSVGVGENSYEQYF. For the CDR3, the DNA is TGTGCCAGCAGCGTAGGAGTAGGGGAAAACTCCTACGAGCAGTACTTC.

The chain joins TRBV19 to TRBJ1-1; the D is unclear. The V gene's germline CDR1 is LNHDA and CDR2 SQIVND (reference sequence). Trimming stripped 7 bases from V and 1 base from J, with 7 bases between. The CDR3 is 12 residues long. In DNA form, the CDR3 reads TGTGCCAGTACGGGAGAGAACACTGAAGCTTTCTTT. Translated: CASTGENTEAFF.

The CDR3: CAWSEGDPSGNTIYF. CDR3 bases: TGTGCCTGGAGTGAGGGGGACCCCTCTGGAAACACCATATATTTT. This chain uses TRBV30 with TRBJ1-3; perhaps TRBD1 as D (6 bases). CDR3 size: 15 residues. The germline CDR1 and CDR2 sequences are GTSNPN and SVGIG (reference sequence). Trimming stripped 1 base from V and 0 bases from J, with 10 bases between. The whole variable domain, filled in from reference TRBV30 and TRBJ1-3, reads SQTIHQWPATLVQPVGSPLSLECTVEGTSNPNLYWYRQAAGRGLQLLFYSVGIGQISSEVPQNLSASRPQDRQFILSSKKLLLSDSGFYLCAWSEGDPSGNTIYFGEGSWLTVV.

The gene calls are TRBV7-8 and TRBJ2-2; D perhaps matches TRBD2 (5 bases). CDR3 length: 13 residues. Trimming shortened V by 1 base and J by 8 bases, and 8 bases separated the two germline ends. Germline CDR1 reads SGHVS; CDR2 reads FQNEAQ. The CDR3 nucleotides are TGTGCCAGCAGCTTAGAAGCGGCAGGGGAGCTGTTTTTT. Residues: CASSLEAAGELFF.

DNA for the CDR3: TGTGCCAGCAGCCCCGACAGGGCCCCGAACACTGAAGCTTTCTTT. Translated, it gives CASSPDRAPNTEAFF. The V call is TRBV28, the J call TRBJ1-1; 7 nucleotides align to TRBD1. In germline, CDR1 is MDHEN, CDR2 SYDVKM. The CDR3 is 15 residues long. V gave up 6 bases and J gave up 1 base; unmatched junction bases: 8.

The count of this clone is one. The chain is built from TRBV4-1 and TRBJ2-7; D possibly corresponds to TRBD1 (6 bases). The CDR3 runs to 16 residues. Germline CDR1 is MGHRA and CDR2 is YSYEKL. V was shortened by 4 bases and J by 2 bases, with 18 bases between the two germline ends. CDR3 protein: CASSRDAAGDTYEQYF. The CDR3 bases are TGCGCCAGCAGCCGAGATGCGGCAGGGGACACCTACGAGCAGTACTTC.

The chain combines TRBV5-1 with TRBJ2-5; 9 bases are a match to TRBD2. Germline CDR1 SGHRS, CDR2 YFSETQ. The CDR3 runs to 14 residues. The V segment lost 2 bases and the J segment 4 bases; nucleotides outside the gene matches: 3. The CDR3 bases are TGCGCCAGCAGCTTAGTAGCGGGGGTAGAGACCCAGTACTTC. Amino acids: CASSLVAGVETQYF. Supplemented by reference TRBV5-1 and TRBJ2-5, the full variable domain reads KAGVTQTPRYLIKTRGQQVTLSCSPISGHRSVSWYQQTPGQGLQFLFEYFSETQRNKGNFPGRFSGRQFSNSRSEMNVSTLELGDSALYLCASSLVAGVETQYFGPGTRLLVL.

The chain links TRBV7-9 to TRBJ1-5; 9 bases are a match to TRBD1. Germline V gene data show CDR1 as SEHNR and CDR2 as FQNEAQ (reference sequence). The V gene end was trimmed by 1 base and the J gene end by 0 bases; junction bases not matched to a gene: 10. The CDR3 is 19 residues long. CDR3 loop: CASSLVRGQGPYSNQPQHF. CDR3 nucleotide sequence: TGTGCCAGCAGCTTAGTAAGGGGACAGGGACCTTATAGCAATCAGCCCCAGCATTTT.

V usage is TRBV6-1 and J usage is TRBJ1-1; D remains ambiguous. Per germline, CDR1 MNHNS and CDR2 SASEGT. Trimming removed 2 bases from V and 3 bases from J, with 7 bases in between. CDR3 length: 13 amino acids. The CDR3 spells CASSENRHTEAFF. The CDR3 DNA is TGTGCCAGCAGTGAAAATCGGCACACTGAAGCTTTCTTT.